This T cell receptor beta chain is from a study of T cell clusters in autoimmune cytopenias. Study at large: Healthy control donors averaged roughly 50 years of age, with a median of roughly 60 years.

Germline V gene lookup returns CDR1 MNHEY and CDR2 SMNVEV (reference sequence). The CDR3 is made up of 16 amino acids. TRB was amplified by touch-down multiplex PCR, primer pools A and B combined. TCRdb reprocessed the multiplex PCR reads, keeping one entry per CDR3 protein, no DNA. This specimen shows roughly 11,000 distinct CDR3 sequences; the ten leading clones hold around 20%. Tens of thousands of genome equivalents of blood DNA were amplified for TRB. Another study also made use of these data, one on T cell repertoires in aging, cancer and after chemotherapy. That paper notes: Donor ages fell into six groups from 30 or younger up to 70 or older. Age-matched healthy donors had significantly more diverse, less clonal blood TCR repertoires than untreated cancer patients.

The rearrangement uses TRBV27 and TRBJ1-5. Sequencing used peripheral blood. This TCR was recovered from a human donor in good health. CDR3 residues: CASSLSTRYSNQPQHF.